Given below is one T cell receptor (beta chain) in context. The data derive from a study of blood T cell repertoires in COVID-19. The overall study: Sites in the United States, Italy and Spain provided acute and convalescent COVID-19 samples. Sources were T cells, B-cell-depleted T cells, or PBMCs; the material itself was cDNA or gDNA.

In the authors' methods: The authors estimated nucleated cell counts from reference gene primer amplification. Sequenced by immunoSEQ multiplex PCR; TCRdb stores in-frame clones only, minus some. V and J calls and clone size are as listed in that table; D and trimming were resolved from the DNA. The sample includes over 50,000 clones, around 82% of them seen just once. The sample comprised peripheral blood. This receptor was obtained from an elderly man with active or convalescent COVID-19.

The CDR3 loop reads CASSLLQGNYEQYF. The CDR3 DNA is TGTGCCAGCAGCCTACTACAGGGGAACTACGAGCAGTACTTC. The genes are TRBV3-1 (or the pseudogene TRBV3-2) and TRBJ2-7; 7 nucleotides match TRBD1. Germline V gives CDR1 LGHDT, CDR2 YNNKEL (reference sequence). The junction had 6 bases not matched to a gene; V was cut back by 4 bases and J by 3 bases. The CDR3 contains 14 residues.